These 9 T cell receptor beta chains came from one sample sequenced in a study of shared clonotypes between healthy human individuals. CD45RO-negative, CCR7-selected cells formed the naive CD8 fraction, which excluded terminally differentiated effector memory CD45RA+ cells. The protocol was immunoSEQ multiplex PCR, while the TCRdb copy is restricted to in-frame clones and leaves out a portion. In the table there are approximately 2,000,000 clones, about 94% of which are singletons. Sequenced input: naive CD8+ T cells from PBMCs. These receptors were obtained from a man between 18 and 29 years old in good health. Some clones in this sample may be carry-over from other donors' samples.

The chain is built from TRBV7-6 and TRBJ2-2; D perhaps matches TRBD1 (6 bases). In germline, CDR1 is SGHVS, CDR2 FNYEAQ. V lost 8 bases and J lost 4, with 14 bases in between. CDR3 length: 14 amino acids. CDR3 in amino acids: CASGTGFTTGELFF. The CDR3 region has the DNA TGTGCCAGCGGAACAGGGTTTACCACCGGGGAGCTGTTTTTT.

The chain combines TRBV4-3 with TRBJ2-1; no clear D gene. V was trimmed by 2 bases and J by 4 bases, leaving 15 bases between them. The CDR3 is 16 residues long. CDR1 and CDR2 (germline): LGHNA, YSLEER. As DNA, the CDR3 is TGCGCCAGCAGCCAAAAAGACGCACCTCGGTACAATGAGCAGTTCTTC. Amino acid sequence: CASSQKDAPRYNEQFF.

This chain joins TRBV9 and TRBJ2-2; D is uncertain. The CDR3 is 13 amino acids. Germline V gene data show CDR1 as SGDLS and CDR2 as YYNGEE. The germline V and J ends were trimmed by 7 bases and 0 bases, with 7 bases remaining between them. CDR3 sequence (DNA): TGTGCCAGCCGACAAGCGAACACCGGGGAGCTGTTTTTT. Residues: CASRQANTGELFF.

This chain connects TRBV7-9 to TRBJ1-1, with 8 bases lining up with TRBD1. The CDR3 runs 15 residues. Germline loops: CDR1 SEHNR, CDR2 FQNEAQ (reference sequence). With 5 bases clipped from V and 2 bases from J, the junction kept 7 bases outside the gene matches. For the CDR3, the DNA is TGTGCCAGCAGCCTGGACAGGGCAACAAACACTGAAGCTTTCTTT. Translation: CASSLDRATNTEAFF.

V gene TRBV4-1 combines with J gene TRBJ2-1; the match to TRBD2 covers 8 bases. The V and J ends lost 6 bases and 8 bases, in that order; junction bases with no gene match: 9. This CDR3 comprises 14 residues. Germline values: CDR1 MGHRA, CDR2 YSYEKL. The CDR3 DNA reads as TGCGCCAGCAGTGATCGCAGCGGGAGTTATGAGCAGTTCTTC. Translated, it gives CASSDRSGSYEQFF.

This clone was picked up one time. The chain uses TRBV29-1 and TRBJ2-1; D may match TRBD1 or TRBD2 (5 bases each). CDR1 and CDR2 (germline): SQVTM, ANQGSEA. The CDR3 sequence is 13 residues long. V dropped 7 bases and J dropped 5 bases, with 15 bases sitting between them. The CDR3 here is CSGVPGANNEQFF. In DNA form, the CDR3 reads TGCAGCGGCGTCCCCGGGGCGAACAATGAGCAGTTCTTC.

With regard to this clone: At one end the junction does not follow the germline gene, possibly because of a read error. The gene calls are TRBV19 and TRBJ1-2, with D unresolved. The CDR3 runs to 12 residues. The germline gives CDR1 LNHDA, CDR2 SQIVND (reference sequence). The CDR3 loop is CASSLEGYGYTF. The CDR3 nucleotides are TGTGCCAGTAGTTTAGAAGGCTATGGCTACACCTTC. The entire variable domain, with the rest obtained from reference TRBV19 and TRBJ1-2, is as follows: DGGITQSPKYLFRKEGQNVTLSCEQNLNHDAMYWYRQDPGQGLRLIYYSQIVNDFQKGDIAEGYSVSREKKESFPLTVTSAQKNPTAFYLCASSLEGYGYTFGSGTRLTVV.

The gene calls are TRBV4-3 and TRBJ2-7, with 7 bases that match TRBD2. This CDR3 contains 16 residues. Germline CDR1 reads LGHNA; CDR2 reads YSLEER. Losses at the gene ends were 1 base for V and 0 bases for J; bases not matched to a gene: 6. The CDR3 coding sequence is TGCGCCAGCAGCCAAGTTGGAACTAGCGTCTCCTACGAGCAGTACTTC. This codes for CASSQVGTSVSYEQYF.

CDR3 in amino acids: CASSWSPAEQYF. DNA of the CDR3: TGTGCCAGCAGTTGGTCCCCGGCCGAGCAGTACTTC. This chain uses TRBV6-6 with TRBJ2-7, with D hard to call. The CDR3 is 12 residues long. Per germline, CDR1 MNHNY and CDR2 SVGAGI (reference sequence). The ends were cut back, 4 bases at V and 6 bases at J, with 10 bases in the middle.